This T cell receptor (beta chain) was identified in a study of a mutant IDH1 vaccine in newly diagnosed glioma. Study context: The initiation of vaccination occurred 4-6 weeks after radiotherapy alone, or with temozolomide cycles. Treated patients were about 60% male, about 38% female, mean age 40.4 years.

Trimming took 2 bases from V and 2 from J, leaving 6 bases between them. The germline V gene has CDR1 SGHDN and CDR2 FVKESK. This CDR3 is built from 13 residues. Concerning this clone: Its antigen is still unknown.

Time point here: week 5, during vaccination. Each dose of the vaccine consisted of 300 ug of mutant IDH1 20-mer peptide, with topical imiquimod. Study-wide points: In roughly 93% of patients, immune responses induced by the vaccine occurred. Changes in top peripheral clonotypes did not appear linked to pseudoprogression.

Only in-frame clones appear in the TCRdb table, and some are missing; sequencing was by immunoSEQ multiplex PCR. The sample has about 38,000 clones, around 78% seen once. V gene TRBV14 combines with J gene TRBJ1-2; D not resolved. Sequenced here: PBMCs, sampled from a glioma patient whose treatment included an IDH1 peptide vaccine. This receptor was taken from a man between 40 and 49 years old with glioma. CDR3 DNA sequence: TGTGCCAGCAGCCAAACGAGAAACTATGGCTACACCTTC. Its protein product is CASSQTRNYGYTF.